The 12 T cell receptor beta chains listed next were all sequenced from one sample in a study of cytomegalovirus exposure and HLA in healthy donors. This PCR relied on a set of 60 Vbeta primers and 13 Jbeta primers. Clones were sequenced by immunoSEQ multiplex PCR, and TCRdb holds only the in-frame ones, with some missing. The sample contains roughly 200,000 clones, 87% of which appear only once. Sequenced input: PBMCs. These receptors were obtained from a man aged 30 to 39 in good health and CMV-seronegative.

The V gene is TRBV13, the J gene TRBJ1-5, with D perhaps TRBD1 (6 bases). V was cut by 3 bases and J by 3 bases, with 12 bases left in between. The CDR3 extends over 15 amino acids. The germline gives CDR1 PRHDT, CDR2 FYEKMQ (reference sequence). As DNA, the CDR3 is TGTGCCAGCAGCTTCAGCGGGGGGCCCAATCAGCCCCAGCATTTT. This encodes CASSFSGGPNQPQHF.

The chain uses TRBV27 and TRBJ2-7, with D possibly TRBD2 on 6 matching bases. Trimming cost V 5 bases and J 1 base, with 12 bases left between them. Germline V gene sequence: CDR1 MNHEY, CDR2 SMNVEV (reference sequence). This CDR3 is built from 14 residues. The CDR3 loop reads CASSPRGLSYEQYF. In nucleotides, the CDR3 is TGTGCCAGCAGTCCAAGGGGACTTTCCTACGAGCAGTACTTC.

This chain joins TRBV4-1 and TRBJ2-1, with TRBD2 as a possible D gene (6 bases). Trimming removed 1 base from V and 7 bases from J, with 17 bases in between. The CDR3 is 16 residues long. The germline CDR1 and CDR2 sequences are MGHRA and YSYEKL. In nucleotides, the CDR3 is TGCGCCAGCAGCCAAGTCGTGATGGGACTCACAAATGAGCAGTTCTTC. Its translation is CASSQVVMGLTNEQFF.

The V and J genes are TRBV7-8 and TRBJ1-5, with 7 nucleotides matching TRBD1. Trimming cost V 2 bases and J 5 bases; bases outside gene matches: 0. Looked up from germline, CDR1 is SGHVS and CDR2 is FQNEAQ. The length of the CDR3 is 13 residues. The CDR3 protein is CASSLTGDQPQHF. Here the CDR3 DNA reads TGTGCCAGCAGCTTAACAGGGGATCAGCCCCAGCATTTT. The whole variable domain, filled in from reference TRBV7-8 and TRBJ1-5, reads GAGVSQSPRYKVAKRGQDVALRCDPISGHVSLFWYQQALGQGPEFLTYFQNEAQLDKSGLPSDRFFAERPEGSVSTLKIQRTQQEDSAVYLCASSLTGDQPQHFGDGTRLSIL.

The chain employs TRBV7-2 and TRBJ2-3; no reliable D call. Germline V CDR1 and CDR2: SGHTA, FQGNSA. The CDR3 is 14 residues long. The V end lost 5 bases, the J end lost 2 bases, and 11 bases lay between the germline ends. The CDR3 here is CASSPSRYTDTQYF. CDR3 in DNA: TGTGCCAGCAGCCCCTCGCGGTACACAGATACGCAGTATTTT.

Turning to this clone: An end of the junction differs from the germline gene, which may be a read error. The chain couples TRBV7-7 to TRBJ2-5; TRBD1 might be the D (6 bases). CDR1 SSHAT and CDR2 FNYEAQ come from the germline V gene (reference sequence). The CDR3 extends over 15 amino acids. The CDR3 nucleotides are TGTGCTAGCAGCTTAGGTGGGGGCCTGGGGGAGACCCAGTACTTC. It codes for CASSLGGGLGETQYF.

The chain recombines TRBV7-6 with TRBJ2-1, with D perhaps matching TRBD2 (6 bases). The length of the CDR3 is 12 residues. Germline loops: CDR1 SGHVS, CDR2 FNYEAQ. The V end was cut by 1 base, the J end by 13 bases, with 11 bases between. CDR3 sequence reads: CASSLGASVQFF. The CDR3 DNA reads as TGTGCCAGCAGCTTAGGGGCTAGCGTACAGTTCTTC.

The chain couples TRBV15 to TRBJ2-1, with 10 positions matching TRBD2. Germline-derived CDR1 and CDR2 are LNHNV and YYDKDF (reference sequence). The CDR3 sequence is 17 residues long. V gave up 2 bases and J gave up 6 bases; unmatched junction bases: 10. The CDR3 sequence is CATSRSPGTSALNEQFF. CDR3 sequence (DNA): TGTGCCACCAGCAGATCCCCCGGGACTAGCGCTCTCAATGAGCAGTTCTTC.

With regard to this clone: The germline gene is not matched at one end of the junction; a read error may be the cause. The chain uses TRBV7-9 and TRBJ2-7, with 12 bases identical to TRBD1. Per the germline V gene, CDR1 is SEHNR and CDR2 is FQNEAQ (reference sequence). The CDR3 is 18 residues long. This CDR3 is CSSSPTGRKGQGAGEQYF. CDR3 nucleotide sequence: TGTTCCAGCAGCCCCACGGGGAGGAAGGGACAGGGGGCTGGCGAGCAGTACTTC.

This chain connects TRBV9 to TRBJ1-2, with 7 bases that match TRBD1. CDR3 size: 15 residues. Trimming took 4 bases from V and 5 from J; bases not matched to a gene: 11. Per the germline V gene, CDR1 is SGDLS and CDR2 is YYNGEE. CDR3 bases: TGTGCCAGCAGCTCTCGCTCGACCAGGGGGTATGGCTACACCTTC. Its protein is CASSSRSTRGYGYTF.

This clone showed up just a few times. This sequence joins TRBV27 and TRBJ1-6; weak D call: TRBD1 (6 bases). V lost 1 base and J lost 5, with 12 bases in between. The CDR3 totals 16 residues. The germline CDR1 and CDR2 sequences are MNHEY and SMNVEV (reference sequence). The CDR3 sequence: CASSLLQGRHNSPLHF. CDR3 nucleotides: TGTGCCAGCAGTTTATTACAGGGTCGCCATAATTCACCCCTCCACTTT.

This clone was counted between two and nine times. The chain links TRBV7-2 to TRBJ2-1, with 10 bases lining up with TRBD2. The germline gives CDR1 SGHTA, CDR2 FQGNSA. The ends lost 3 bases at V and 7 bases at J; junction bases unmatched: 12. The CDR3 is made up of 17 amino acids. The CDR3 sequence: CASSFAPRTAGGNEQFF. DNA of the CDR3: TGTGCCAGCAGCTTCGCCCCCCGTACAGCGGGGGGGAATGAGCAGTTCTTC.